This TCR beta chain emerged from a study of blood T cell repertoires in COVID-19. This table comes from immunoSEQ multiplex PCR, and its TCRdb copy is limited to in-frame clones, with some not included. The sample has roughly 15,000 clones, around 85% seen once. CDR3 length: 13 residues. The germline V gene has CDR1 GTSNPN and CDR2 SVGIG (reference sequence). Trimming took 2 bases from V and 0 from J; bases not matched to a gene: 1. The TCR sequence derives from a man in his 70s in a cohort sampled during active COVID-19. V gene TRBV30 combines with J gene TRBJ2-7; 7 bases agree with TRBD1. The sequenced sample was peripheral blood. The CDR3 region is CAWSRQGSYEQYF. The CDR3 region has the DNA TGTGCCTGGAGTCGACAGGGCTCCTACGAGCAGTACTTC.